Listed here are 18 T cell receptor beta chains from one sample, sequenced in a study of CD8 T cells in Susac syndrome. It was with random hexamers that 0.5 to 1 ug RNA was reverse transcribed. TCRdb fed the immunoSEQ multiplex PCR reads into MiXCR, producing one record per CDR3 protein. This table holds some 96,000 distinct CDR3 sequences, roughly 96% found once. The material sequenced was CD8+ T cells from PBMCs. The receptor set was obtained from a human donor with Susac syndrome.

This chain joins TRBV3-1 and TRBJ2-7, with a possible D match to TRBD2 (6 bases). The V gene's germline CDR1 is LGHDT and CDR2 YNNKEL (reference sequence). Trimming stripped 3 bases from V and 7 bases from J, with 22 bases between. The CDR3 runs 16 residues. CDR3 in amino acids: CASSQAPRLGKGEQYF. CDR3 DNA: TGTGCCAGCAGCCAGGCCCCGCGACTAGGCAAGGGGGAGCAGTACTTC.

CDR3 nucleotides: TGTGCCAGCAGTTTCTCGGGGTCATTCACAGATACGCAGTATTTT. Translating it yields CASSFSGSFTDTQYF. The rearrangement joins TRBV28 to TRBJ2-3, with D maybe TRBD2 (5 bases). This CDR3 is 15 amino acids long. CDR1 is MDHEN, CDR2 SYDVKM, per germline. V dropped 3 bases and J dropped 2 bases, with 12 bases sitting between them. The full variable domain, with the rest looked up from reference TRBV28 and TRBJ2-3, is DVKVTQSSRYLVKRTGEKVFLECVQDMDHENMFWYRQDPGLGLRLIYFSYDVKMKEKGDIPEGYSVSREKKERFSLILESASTNQTSMYLCASSFSGSFTDTQYFGPGTRLTVL.

This sequence joins TRBV25-1 and TRBJ1-6; 9 nucleotides agree with TRBD1. Germline CDR1 is MGHDK and CDR2 is SYGVNS. The CDR3 contains 13 residues. J gave up 11 bases and V 5 bases, and 4 bases lay outside the gene matches. CDR3 in DNA: TGTGCCAGCAGTAGGGACAGGGTAGCACCCCTCCACTTT. The encoded protein is CASSRDRVAPLHF.

This chain uses TRBV2 with TRBJ2-1; weak D call: TRBD1 (6 bases). The germline V gene encodes CDR1 SNHLY and CDR2 FYNNEI. CDR3 length: 18 residues. Trimming stripped 4 bases from V and 0 bases from J, with 19 bases between. The CDR3 nucleotides are TGTGCCAGCAGTGGGTTTACGACAGGCCAGAGCTCCTACAATGAGCAGTTCTTC. Protein: CASSGFTTGQSSYNEQFF.

This rearrangement joins TRBV12-3 or TRBV12-4 to TRBJ2-1; D unclear. The CDR3 is made up of 12 amino acids. Trimming removed 2 bases at V and 12 bases at J, with 11 bases between. CDR3 coding DNA: TGTGCCAGCAGTTTAACCTCTATAGGGCAGTTCTTC. Protein product: CASSLTSIGQFF.

On this clonotype itself: It is unclear where the CDR3 begins or ends on the DNA, so no DNA is shown, and the CDR3 is as TCRdb lists it. The J gene is TRBJ2-7, the V gene TRBV5-1. From its first to its last residue, the CDR3 has 15 amino acids. Germline CDR1 reads SGHRS; CDR2 reads YFSETQ. CDR3 amino acids: CASSSTLGTTYEQYF.

This CDR3 is CSAIGGGSQETQYF. Here the CDR3 DNA reads TGCAGTGCTATTGGCGGGGGGTCCCAAGAGACCCAGTACTTC. This chain connects TRBV20-1 to TRBJ2-5; 8 nucleotides line up with TRBD2. The CDR3 totals 14 residues. Germline loops: CDR1 DFQATT, CDR2 SNEGSKA (reference sequence). Trimming removed 4 bases from V and 1 base from J; junction bases left unmatched: 5.

The J gene is TRBJ2-1, the V gene TRBV5-1, with TRBD2 matching over 7 bases. CDR1 SGHRS and CDR2 YFSETQ come from the germline V gene. This CDR3 is 16 amino acids long. V shed 0 bases, J shed 1 base, and the junction held 4 bases outside the gene matches. The CDR3 reads CASSLAGGSSYNEQFF. The CDR3 DNA sequence: TGCGCCAGCAGCTTGGCCGGCGGGAGTTCCTACAATGAGCAGTTCTTC.

V is TRBV29-1 and J is TRBJ1-5; weak D call: TRBD1 (6 bases). Germline V gene sequence: CDR1 SQVTM, CDR2 ANQGSEA. The V end was cut by 2 bases, the J end by 4 bases, with 9 bases between. The CDR3 contains 13 residues. The CDR3 is CSVEPGANQPQHF. CDR3 in DNA: TGCAGCGTTGAACCGGGGGCGAATCAGCCCCAGCATTTT.

The chain combines TRBV29-1 with TRBJ2-1, with TRBD2 identical over 7 bases. The germline gives CDR1 SQVTM, CDR2 ANQGSEA. Trimming removed 5 bases from V and 3 bases from J; junction bases left unmatched: 4. This CDR3 region has 13 residues. The CDR3 region has the DNA TGCAGCGTTTTGGGAGGGCACTACAATGAGCAGTTCTTC. Translating gives CSVLGGHYNEQFF.

V is TRBV3-1 and J is TRBJ1-6, with no clear D. CDR1 LGHDT and CDR2 YNNKEL come from the germline V gene (reference sequence). The CDR3 sequence is 13 residues long. Trimming shortened V by 2 bases and J by 9 bases, and 8 bases separated the two germline ends. The CDR3 loop reads CASSQMGRSPLHF. In DNA form, the CDR3 reads TGTGCCAGCAGCCAAATGGGTCGTTCACCCCTCCACTTT.

The chain combines TRBV3-1 with TRBJ2-1; D is uncertain. The CDR3 loop spans 12 amino acids. Germline-derived CDR1 and CDR2 are LGHDT and YNNKEL (reference sequence). V lost 1 base to trimming and J lost 9 bases, with 7 bases between them. The CDR3 spells CASSQVAGEQFF. In DNA form, the CDR3 reads TGTGCCAGCAGCCAAGTAGCTGGTGAGCAGTTCTTC.

The rearrangement links TRBV4-2 to TRBJ1-2, with TRBD1 matching over 7 bases. This CDR3 has 16 amino acids. Germline trimming cut 6 bases from V and 2 bases from J; bases unmatched to any gene: 12. Germline V gene data show CDR1 as LGHNA and CDR2 as YNFKEQ. CDR3 residues: CASRKGAGKENYGYTF. The DNA of the CDR3 is TGTGCCAGCAGAAAGGGGGCTGGGAAGGAAAACTATGGCTACACCTTC.

The chain is built from TRBV11-2 and TRBJ2-5; TRBD2 is a possible D gene (5 bases). V gave up 1 base and J gave up 4 bases, with 10 bases separating them. Germline CDR1 and CDR2: SGHAT and FQNNGV. The CDR3 totals 14 residues. The CDR3 protein is CASSLAGYAETQYF. For the CDR3, the DNA is TGTGCCAGCAGCTTAGCGGGGTACGCAGAGACCCAGTACTTC.

The CDR3 region is CATSKGGGYTF. CDR3 bases: TGTGCCACCTCAAAAGGCGGAGGCTACACCTTC. V is TRBV6-5 and J is TRBJ1-2; D uncertain. Germline loops: CDR1 MNHEY, CDR2 SVGAGI. The CDR3 contains 11 residues. Between the trimmed V and J ends, which lost 10 bases and 8 bases, there was a span of 14 bases.

The chain recombines TRBV29-1 with TRBJ1-1; D gene ambiguous. Germline CDR1 SQVTM, CDR2 ANQGSEA. CDR3 size: 15 residues. Trimming pared 5 bases from V and 0 bases from J, leaving 16 bases between. CDR3 DNA sequence: TGCAGCGTTCCCCCCTCGGGCAGACTGAACACTGAAGCTTTCTTT. Encoded protein: CSVPPSGRLNTEAFF.

This chain links TRBV5-6 with TRBJ1-2; D is unresolved. The CDR3 is 13 residues long. The germline V gene encodes CDR1 SGHDT and CDR2 YYEEEE. Between the trimmed V and J ends, which lost 4 bases and 7 bases, there was a span of 14 bases. The CDR3 sequence is CASSPPGPSGYTF. The CDR3 DNA sequence: TGTGCCAGCAGCCCACCTGGGCCAAGTGGCTACACCTTC.

The chain has TRBV4-1 and TRBJ2-3; 10 nucleotides align to TRBD2. Looked up from germline, CDR1 is MGHRA and CDR2 is YSYEKL. The CDR3 length is 16 residues. The V gene end was trimmed by 3 bases and the J gene end by 2 bases; junction bases not matched to a gene: 5. Here the CDR3 DNA reads TGCGCCAGCAGCCACCGGACTAGCGGAGCCACAGATACGCAGTATTTT. Its protein product is CASSHRTSGATDTQYF.